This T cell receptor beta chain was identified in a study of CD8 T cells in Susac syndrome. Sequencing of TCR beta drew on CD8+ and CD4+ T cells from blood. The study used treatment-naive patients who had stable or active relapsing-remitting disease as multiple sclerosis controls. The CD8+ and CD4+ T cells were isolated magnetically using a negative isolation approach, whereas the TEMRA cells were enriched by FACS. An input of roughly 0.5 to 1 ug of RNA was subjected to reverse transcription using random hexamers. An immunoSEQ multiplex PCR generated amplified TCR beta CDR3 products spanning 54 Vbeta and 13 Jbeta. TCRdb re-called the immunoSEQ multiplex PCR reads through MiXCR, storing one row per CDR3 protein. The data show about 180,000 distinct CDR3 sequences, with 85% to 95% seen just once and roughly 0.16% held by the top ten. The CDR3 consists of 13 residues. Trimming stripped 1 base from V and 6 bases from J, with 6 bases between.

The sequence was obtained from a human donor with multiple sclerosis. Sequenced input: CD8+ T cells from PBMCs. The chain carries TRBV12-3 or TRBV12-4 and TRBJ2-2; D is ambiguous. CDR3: CASSLGGSGELFF. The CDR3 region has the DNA TGTGCCAGCAGTTTAGGGGGTTCCGGGGAGCTGTTTTTT.